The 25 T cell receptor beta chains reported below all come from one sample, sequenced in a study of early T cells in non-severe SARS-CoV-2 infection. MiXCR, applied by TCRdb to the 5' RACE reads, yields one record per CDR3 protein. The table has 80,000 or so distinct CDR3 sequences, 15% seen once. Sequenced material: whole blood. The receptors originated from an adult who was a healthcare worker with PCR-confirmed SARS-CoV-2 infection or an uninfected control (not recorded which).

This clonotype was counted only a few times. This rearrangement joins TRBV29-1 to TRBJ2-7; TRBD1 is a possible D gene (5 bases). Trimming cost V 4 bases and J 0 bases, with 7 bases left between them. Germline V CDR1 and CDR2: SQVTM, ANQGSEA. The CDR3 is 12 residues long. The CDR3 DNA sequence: TGCAGCGTTGGGACATCCTCCTACGAGCAGTACTTC. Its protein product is CSVGTSSYEQYF.

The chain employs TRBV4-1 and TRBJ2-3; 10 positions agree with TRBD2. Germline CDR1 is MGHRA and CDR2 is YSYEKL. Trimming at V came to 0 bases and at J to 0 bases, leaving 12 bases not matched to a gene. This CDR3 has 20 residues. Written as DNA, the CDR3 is TGCGCCAGCAGCCAAGATGCGGAGGGAGCGGGGGGGCCTAGCACAGATACGCAGTATTTT. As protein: CASSQDAEGAGGPSTDTQYF.

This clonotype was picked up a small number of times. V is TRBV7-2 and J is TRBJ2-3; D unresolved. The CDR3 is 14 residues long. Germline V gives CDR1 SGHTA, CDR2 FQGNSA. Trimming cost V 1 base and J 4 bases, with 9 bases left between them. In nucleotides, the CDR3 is TGTGCCAGCAGCTTAGATGGGGTAGCAGATACGCAGTATTTT. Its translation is CASSLDGVADTQYF.

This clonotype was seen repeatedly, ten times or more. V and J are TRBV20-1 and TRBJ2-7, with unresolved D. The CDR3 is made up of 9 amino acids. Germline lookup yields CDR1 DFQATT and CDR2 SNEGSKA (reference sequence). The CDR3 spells CSLGPEQYF. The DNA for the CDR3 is TGCAGCCTCGGGCCCGAGCAGTACTTC.

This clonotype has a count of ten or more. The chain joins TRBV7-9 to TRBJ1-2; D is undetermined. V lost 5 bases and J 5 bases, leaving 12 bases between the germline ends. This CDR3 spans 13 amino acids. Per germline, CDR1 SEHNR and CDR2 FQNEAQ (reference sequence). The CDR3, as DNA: TGTGCCAGCAGCCCCTTGCTTAAATATGGCTACACCTTC. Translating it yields CASSPLLKYGYTF. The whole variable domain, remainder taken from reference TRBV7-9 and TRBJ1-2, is DTGVSQNPRHKITKRGQNVTFRCDPISEHNRLYWYRQTLGQGPEFLTYFQNEAQLEKSRLLSDRFSAERPKGSFSTLEIQRTEQGDSAMYLCASSPLLKYGYTFGSGTRLTVV.

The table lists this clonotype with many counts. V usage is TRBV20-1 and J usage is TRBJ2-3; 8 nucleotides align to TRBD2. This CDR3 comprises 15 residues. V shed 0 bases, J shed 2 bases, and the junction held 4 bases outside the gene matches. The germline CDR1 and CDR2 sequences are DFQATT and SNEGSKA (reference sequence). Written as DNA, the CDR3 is TGCAGTGCTAGAGACAGCGGGAGATTCACAGATACGCAGTATTTT. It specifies CSARDSGRFTDTQYF.

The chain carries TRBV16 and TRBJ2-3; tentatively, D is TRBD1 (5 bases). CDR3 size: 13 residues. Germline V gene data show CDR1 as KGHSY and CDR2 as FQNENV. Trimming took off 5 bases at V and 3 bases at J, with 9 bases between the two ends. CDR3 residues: CASSERQTDTQYF. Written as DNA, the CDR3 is TGTGCCAGCAGCGAGAGACAGACAGATACGCAGTATTTT.

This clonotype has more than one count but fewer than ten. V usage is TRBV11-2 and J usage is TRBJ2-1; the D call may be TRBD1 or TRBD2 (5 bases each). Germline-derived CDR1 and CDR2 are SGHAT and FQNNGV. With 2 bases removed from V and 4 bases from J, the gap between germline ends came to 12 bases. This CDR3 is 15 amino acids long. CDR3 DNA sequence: TGTGCCAGCAGCTTACGGTGGGACGAATACAATGAGCAGTTCTTC. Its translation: CASSLRWDEYNEQFF.

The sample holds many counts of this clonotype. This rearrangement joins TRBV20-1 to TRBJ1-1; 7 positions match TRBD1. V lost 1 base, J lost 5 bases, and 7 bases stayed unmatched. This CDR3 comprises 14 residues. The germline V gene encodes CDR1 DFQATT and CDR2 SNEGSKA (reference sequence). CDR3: CSARAMTGHTEAFF. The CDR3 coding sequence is TGCAGTGCTAGAGCTATGACAGGGCATACTGAAGCTTTCTTT.

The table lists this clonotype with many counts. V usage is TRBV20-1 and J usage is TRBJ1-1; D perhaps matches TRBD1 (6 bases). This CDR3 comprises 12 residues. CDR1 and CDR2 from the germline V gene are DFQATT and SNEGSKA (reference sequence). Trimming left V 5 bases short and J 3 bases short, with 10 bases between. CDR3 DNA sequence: TGCAGTGCTCAAAGGGGGGACACTGAAGCTTTCTTT. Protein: CSAQRGDTEAFF.

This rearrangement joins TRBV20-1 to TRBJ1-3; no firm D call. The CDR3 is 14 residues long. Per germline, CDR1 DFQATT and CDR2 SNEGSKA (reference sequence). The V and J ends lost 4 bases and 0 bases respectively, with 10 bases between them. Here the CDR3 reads CSATTHRSGNTIYF. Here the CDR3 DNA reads TGCAGTGCTACCACCCACCGCTCTGGAAACACCATATATTTT.

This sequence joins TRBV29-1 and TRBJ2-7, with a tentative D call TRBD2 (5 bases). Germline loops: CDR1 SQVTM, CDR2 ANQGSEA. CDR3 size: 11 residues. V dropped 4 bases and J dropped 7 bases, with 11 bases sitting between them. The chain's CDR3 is CSVGRSGEQYF. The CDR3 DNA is TGCAGCGTTGGGAGGTCTGGGGAGCAGTACTTC.

The CDR3 loop is CASSSQPDKPLYNEQFF. In DNA form, the CDR3 reads TGTGCCAGCAGCAGCCAGCCCGACAAGCCCCTTTACAATGAGCAGTTCTTC. The chain joins TRBV21-1 to TRBJ2-1; the table's D call of TRBD1 was not tested on the DNA. TRBV21-1 is an annotated pseudogene. CDR3 length: 17 amino acids.

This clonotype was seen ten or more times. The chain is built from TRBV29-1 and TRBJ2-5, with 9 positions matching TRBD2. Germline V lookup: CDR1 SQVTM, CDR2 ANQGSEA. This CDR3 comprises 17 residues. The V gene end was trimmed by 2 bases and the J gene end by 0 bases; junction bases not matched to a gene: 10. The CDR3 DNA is TGCAGCGTTGAACCCCGCGGGGGGGCCTGGTACCAAGAGACCCAGTACTTC. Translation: CSVEPRGGAWYQETQYF. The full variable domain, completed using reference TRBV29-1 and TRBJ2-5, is SAVISQKPSRDICQRGTSLTIQCQVDSQVTMMFWYRQQPGQSLTLIATANQGSEATYESGFVIDKFPISRPNLTFSTLTVSNMSPEDSSIYLCSVEPRGGAWYQETQYFGPGTRLLVL.

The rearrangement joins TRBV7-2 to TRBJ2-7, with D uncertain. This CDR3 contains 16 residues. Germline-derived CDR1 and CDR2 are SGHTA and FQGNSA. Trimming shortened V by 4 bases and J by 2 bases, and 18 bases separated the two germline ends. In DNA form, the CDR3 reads TGTGCCAGCAGCTCCCGGACCGCAGGTTCTGCCTACGAGCAGTACTTC. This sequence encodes CASSSRTAGSAYEQYF.

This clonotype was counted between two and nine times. Here the CDR3 reads CASTKVTIANYGYTF. The DNA for the CDR3 is TGCGCCAGCACCAAAGTGACCATTGCTAACTATGGCTACACCTTC. V and J are TRBV4-1 and TRBJ1-2; D not resolved. This CDR3 has 15 residues. CDR1 is MGHRA and CDR2 is YSYEKL in the germline V gene. Between the trimmed V and J ends, which lost 7 bases and 0 bases, there was a span of 15 bases.

In DNA form, the CDR3 reads TGTGCCAGTAGTACCTCATGGAGGCGGGATACGCAGTATTTT. Protein sequence: CASSTSWRRDTQYF. The chain joins TRBV19 to TRBJ2-3; perhaps TRBD2 as D (5 bases). Germline V gene sequence: CDR1 LNHDA, CDR2 SQIVND (reference sequence). The V end lost 4 bases, the J end lost 6 bases, and 14 bases lay between the germline ends. The CDR3 contains 14 residues.

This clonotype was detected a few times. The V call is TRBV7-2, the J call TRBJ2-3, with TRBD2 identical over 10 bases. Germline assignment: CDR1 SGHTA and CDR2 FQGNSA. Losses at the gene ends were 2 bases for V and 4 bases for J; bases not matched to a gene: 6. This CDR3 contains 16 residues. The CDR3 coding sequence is TGTGCCAGCAGCTTAAAACTAGCGGGAAGGGCAGATACGCAGTATTTT. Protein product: CASSLKLAGRADTQYF.

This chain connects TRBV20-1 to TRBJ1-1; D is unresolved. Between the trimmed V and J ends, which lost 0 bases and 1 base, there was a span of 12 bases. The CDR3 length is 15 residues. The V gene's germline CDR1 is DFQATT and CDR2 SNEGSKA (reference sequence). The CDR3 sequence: CSARDLDAGNTEAFF. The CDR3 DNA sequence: TGCAGTGCTAGAGATCTGGACGCAGGGAACACTGAAGCTTTCTTT.

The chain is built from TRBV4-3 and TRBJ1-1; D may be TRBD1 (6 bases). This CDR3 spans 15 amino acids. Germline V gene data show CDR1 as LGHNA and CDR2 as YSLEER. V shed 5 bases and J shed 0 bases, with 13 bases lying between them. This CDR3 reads CASSLTTGLNTEAFF. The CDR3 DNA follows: TGCGCCAGCAGCTTAACTACAGGGTTGAACACTGAAGCTTTCTTT.

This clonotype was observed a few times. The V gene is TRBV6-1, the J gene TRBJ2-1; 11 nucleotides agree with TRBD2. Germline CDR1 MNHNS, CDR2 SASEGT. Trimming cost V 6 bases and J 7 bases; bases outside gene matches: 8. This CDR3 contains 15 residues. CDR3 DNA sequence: TGTGCCAGCAGCGCCACTAGCGGGGGACATAATGAGCAGTTCTTC. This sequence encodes CASSATSGGHNEQFF.

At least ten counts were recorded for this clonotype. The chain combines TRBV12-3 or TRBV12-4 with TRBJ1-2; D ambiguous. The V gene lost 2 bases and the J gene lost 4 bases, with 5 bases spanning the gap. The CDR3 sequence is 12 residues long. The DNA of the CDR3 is TGTGCCAGCAGTTTACAGCGCTATGGCTACACCTTC. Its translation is CASSLQRYGYTF.

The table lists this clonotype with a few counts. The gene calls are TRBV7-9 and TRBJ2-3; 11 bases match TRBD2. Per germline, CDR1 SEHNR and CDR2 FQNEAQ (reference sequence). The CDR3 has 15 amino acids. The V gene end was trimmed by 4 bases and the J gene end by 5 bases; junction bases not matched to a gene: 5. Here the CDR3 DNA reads TGTGCCAGCAGCTCGACTCTAGCGGGAGGAGATACGCAGTATTTT. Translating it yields CASSSTLAGGDTQYF.

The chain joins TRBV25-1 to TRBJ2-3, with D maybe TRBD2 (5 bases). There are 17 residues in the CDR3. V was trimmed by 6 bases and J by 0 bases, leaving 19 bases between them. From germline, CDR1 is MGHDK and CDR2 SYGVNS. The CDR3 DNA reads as TGTGCCAGCAGCCCTAGCAAGGGATGGAGTAGCACAGATACGCAGTATTTT. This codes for CASSPSKGWSSTDTQYF. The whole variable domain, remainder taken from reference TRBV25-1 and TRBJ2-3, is EADIYQTPRYLVIGTGKKITLECSQTMGHDKMYWYQQDPGMELHLIHYSYGVNSTEKGDLSSESTVSRIRTEHFPLTLESARPSHTSQYLCASSPSKGWSSTDTQYFGPGTRLTVL.

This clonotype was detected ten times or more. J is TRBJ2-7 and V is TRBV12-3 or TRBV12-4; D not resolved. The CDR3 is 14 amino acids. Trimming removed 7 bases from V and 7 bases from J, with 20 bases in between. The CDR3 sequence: CASTVGSPWKEQYF. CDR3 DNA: TGTGCCAGCACAGTCGGGTCCCCCTGGAAGGAGCAGTACTTC.